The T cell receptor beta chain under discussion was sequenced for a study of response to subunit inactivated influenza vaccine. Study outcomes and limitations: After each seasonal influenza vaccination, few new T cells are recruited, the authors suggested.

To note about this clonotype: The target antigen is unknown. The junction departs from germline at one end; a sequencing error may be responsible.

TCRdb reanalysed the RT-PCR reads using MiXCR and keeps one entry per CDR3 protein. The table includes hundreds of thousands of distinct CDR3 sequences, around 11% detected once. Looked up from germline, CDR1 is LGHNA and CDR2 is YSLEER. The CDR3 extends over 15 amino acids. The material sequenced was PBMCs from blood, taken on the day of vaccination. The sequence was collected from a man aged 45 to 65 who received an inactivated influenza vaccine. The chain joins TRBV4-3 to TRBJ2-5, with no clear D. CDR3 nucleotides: TGCGTCAGCAGCCAAGATAGTTGGGGTGGCGAGACCCAGTACTTC. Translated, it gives CVSSQDSWGGETQYF.